The 32 T cell receptor beta chains below were found in one sample sequenced in a study of cytomegalovirus exposure and HLA in healthy donors (dated by TCRdb to about 2017). The library relied on the immunoSEQ multiplex PCR assay. For the multiplex PCR, a mixture combining 60 forward primers for TCR Vbeta segments and 13 reverse primers for TCR Jbeta segments was used. Sourced from immuneACCESS, this table was stored by TCRdb with only in-frame sequences that have V and J called. A share of the clones is absent; for the studies checked, an unresolved V gene accounts for under half, and the remainder has no known explanation. The sample table lists around 70,000 clones, about two thirds of them with a count of one. 9.5% to 13% of the sample belongs to the ten largest clones. Sequenced sample: PBMCs. The receptors originated from a woman in her thirties or forties in good health and CMV-seropositive.

The chain has TRBV7-9 and TRBJ1-2; 8 bases map to TRBD1. The CDR3 has 16 amino acids. The germline V gene has CDR1 SEHNR and CDR2 FQNEAQ (reference sequence). V lost 1 base and J lost 7; bases outside the gene matches: 11. The CDR3 sequence: CASSLGGVDRGTGYTF. In nucleotides, the CDR3 is TGTGCCAGCAGCTTAGGAGGGGTCGACAGGGGAACTGGCTACACCTTC.

CDR3 sequence (DNA): TGTGCCATCAGTGAGGCGCCTCATTGGTGGGCTTTCTTT. Translated: CAISEAPHWWAFF. The chain has TRBV10-3 and TRBJ1-1; D uncertain. Germline loops: CDR1 ENHRY, CDR2 SYGVKD. This CDR3 contains 13 residues. V was clipped by 2 bases and J by 11 bases, with 15 bases between them.

The J gene is TRBJ1-2, the V gene TRBV12-5; unclear D gene. The CDR3 is 13 amino acids. From germline, CDR1 is LGHNT and CDR2 FRNRAP. V was pared by 10 bases and J by 4 bases, with 16 bases between. This CDR3 reads CAIKLGEAYGYTF. CDR3 sequence (DNA): TGTGCTATCAAACTGGGAGAAGCCTATGGCTACACCTTC. The full variable domain, its missing parts supplied by reference TRBV12-5 and TRBJ1-2, is DARVTQTPRHKVTEMGQEVTMRCQPILGHNTVFWYRQTMMQGLELLAYFRNRAPLDDSGMPKDRFSAEMPDATLATLKIQPSEPRDSAVYFCAIKLGEAYGYTFGSGTRLTVV.

The chain couples TRBV18 to TRBJ1-4; 10 bases map to TRBD1. There are 16 residues in the CDR3. From germline, CDR1 is KGHSH and CDR2 LQKENI. J gave up 4 bases and V 1 base, and 3 bases lay outside the gene matches. CDR3 DNA sequence: TGTGCCAGCTCACCACGGGACAGGGGAGGTAATGAAAAACTGTTTTTT. As protein: CASSPRDRGGNEKLFF.

In its sample, this clone was seen once. The gene calls are TRBV15 and TRBJ2-7, with D tentatively TRBD2 (5 bases). CDR1 is LNHNV and CDR2 is YYDKDF in the germline V gene (reference sequence). This CDR3 is 17 amino acids long. Between the trimmed V and J ends, which lost 4 bases and 0 bases, there was a span of 19 bases. CDR3 DNA sequence: TGTGCCACCAGCATCCTGGGCGCGACAACTAGCTCCTACGAGCAGTACTTC. Amino acid sequence: CATSILGATTSSYEQYF.

This clone has just one count. This chain joins TRBV30 and TRBJ1-2; D perhaps matches TRBD1 (5 bases). This CDR3 has 12 residues. The germline CDR1 and CDR2 sequences are GTSNPN and SVGIG (reference sequence). The V end lost 4 bases, the J end lost 7 bases, and 13 bases lay between the germline ends. The CDR3 DNA reads as TGTGCCTGGACTCCGGGGGTTGGTGGCTACACCTTC. This sequence encodes CAWTPGVGGYTF.

The chain is built from TRBV30 and TRBJ1-4; 10 bases fit TRBD1. The CDR3 is 14 residues long. CDR1 and CDR2 from the germline V gene are GTSNPN and SVGIG (reference sequence). V lost 7 bases and J lost 7; bases outside the gene matches: 9. The DNA of the CDR3 is TGTGCCTTTTCCCGGACAGGGGGGGGTGAAAAACTGTTTTTT. Translating it yields CAFSRTGGGEKLFF.

This sequence joins TRBV29-1 and TRBJ2-1; 11 bases fit TRBD2. The CDR3 has 14 residues. The germline V gene encodes CDR1 SQVTM and CDR2 ANQGSEA. With V trimmed by 4 bases and J by 10 bases, 9 bases remained unmatched. The CDR3 DNA reads TGCAGCGTTGTTCCCCTAGCGGGGGGTCCCGAGCAGTTCTTC. Its translation is CSVVPLAGGPEQFF.

This clone was found a few times. The DNA for the CDR3 is TGTGCCAGCCGATTGGGCACTAGTAGCACAGATACGCAGTATTTT. It translates to CASRLGTSSTDTQYF. The chain is built from TRBV6-6 and TRBJ2-3; D is possibly TRBD2 (5 bases). V was cut by 8 bases and J by 0 bases, with 15 bases left in between. Germline V gene data show CDR1 as MNHNY and CDR2 as SVGAGI (reference sequence). This CDR3 comprises 15 residues.

The chain recombines TRBV6-5 with TRBJ2-7; possibly TRBD2 for D (5 bases). This CDR3 has 15 residues. Between the trimmed V and J ends, which lost 7 bases and 3 bases, there was a span of 19 bases. Germline V gives CDR1 MNHEY, CDR2 SVGAGI. CDR3 DNA sequence: TGTGCCAGCACTCCTGCCCCGAGGGTATGCTACGAGCAGTACTTC. This translates into CASTPAPRVCYEQYF.

This clone was recorded once. The chain's CDR3 is CASSRAGARSTEAFF. CDR3 nucleotides: TGTGCCAGCAGCCGCGCGGGGGCAAGGAGCACTGAAGCTTTCTTT. The chain joins TRBV5-4 to TRBJ1-1; D is perhaps TRBD1 (6 bases). With 4 bases removed from V and 4 bases from J, the gap between germline ends came to 17 bases. Germline V gene data show CDR1 as SGHNT and CDR2 as YYREEE (reference sequence). This CDR3 is built from 15 residues.

This clone was detected a few times. The V call is TRBV10-2, the J call TRBJ1-5; 7 nucleotides align to TRBD1. CDR1 is WSHSY, CDR2 SAAADI, per germline. The CDR3 has 15 residues. With V trimmed by 2 bases and J by 4 bases, 5 bases remained unmatched. CDR3 sequence reads: CASSEPTGTNQPQHF. For the CDR3, the DNA is TGCGCCAGCAGTGAGCCGACAGGGACTAATCAGCCCCAGCATTTT.

The chain links TRBV9 to TRBJ1-6; D may be TRBD1 (5 bases). The V end lost 6 bases, the J end lost 2 bases, and 12 bases lay between the germline ends. Germline CDR1 is SGDLS and CDR2 is YYNGEE. The CDR3 runs to 15 residues. The CDR3 reads CASNIGGTYNSPLHF. CDR3 nucleotides: TGTGCCAGCAATATCGGGGGGACCTATAATTCACCCCTCCACTTT.

The V call is TRBV13, the J call TRBJ2-3; TRBD2 aligns across 8 bases. Germline CDR1 is PRHDT and CDR2 is FYEKMQ (reference sequence). The CDR3 has 15 amino acids. The junction had 4 bases not matched to a gene; V was cut back by 2 bases and J by 3 bases. CDR3 in DNA: TGTGCCAGCAGCTTACTGGCGGGGGGAACAGATACGCAGTATTTT. It encodes CASSLLAGGTDTQYF.

The chain joins TRBV11-1 to TRBJ1-2; D is unresolved. The length of the CDR3 is 15 residues. V was pared by 5 bases and J by 2 bases, with 15 bases between. Germline V gene sequence: CDR1 SGHAT, CDR2 FQDESV (reference sequence). The CDR3 DNA reads TGTGCCAGCAGCCTCAGCGGGGAGCCCAACTATGGCTACACCTTC. Translating gives CASSLSGEPNYGYTF.

The V call is TRBV11-2, the J call TRBJ2-7; TRBD2 matches 7 bases. V was pared by 3 bases and J by 8 bases, with 10 bases of the junction left unmatched. Germline V CDR1 and CDR2: SGHAT, FQNNGV. CDR3 size: 14 residues. The CDR3 nucleotides read TGTGCCAGCAGCTTTCGGGGGGACCCTACGCAGCAGTACTTC. As protein: CASSFRGDPTQQYF.

This chain uses TRBV9 with TRBJ2-4, with 12 bases matching TRBD2. The germline V gene has CDR1 SGDLS and CDR2 YYNGEE. The V and J ends lost 3 bases and 3 bases, in that order; junction bases with no gene match: 7. This CDR3 region has 17 residues. Here the CDR3 reads CASSASGGANGKNIQYF. CDR3 in DNA: TGTGCCAGCAGCGCTAGCGGGGGGGCCAATGGCAAAAACATTCAGTACTTC.

The chain combines TRBV10-3 with TRBJ2-1; no clear D. Germline CDR1 ENHRY, CDR2 SYGVKD. V lost 0 bases to trimming and J lost 5 bases, with 8 bases between them. This CDR3 is 14 amino acids long. The CDR3 reads CAISESLVDNEQFF. Written as DNA, the CDR3 is TGTGCCATCAGTGAGTCGTTAGTAGACAATGAGCAGTTCTTC.

The V call is TRBV2, the J call TRBJ1-6; D gene uncertain. CDR1 and CDR2 from the germline V gene are SNHLY and FYNNEI. V was cut by 3 bases and J by 8 bases, with 11 bases left in between. The CDR3 sequence is 14 residues long. The CDR3 sequence is CASSDSGLHSPLHF. The CDR3 DNA sequence: TGTGCCAGCAGTGACTCAGGACTTCATTCACCCCTCCACTTT.

The CDR3 spells CASSLPGGTQFF. DNA for the CDR3: TGTGCCAGCAGCCTCCCAGGGGGAACGCAGTTCTTC. The rearrangement links TRBV9 to TRBJ2-1, with 7 positions matching TRBD1. The CDR3 contains 12 residues. Losses at the gene ends were 4 bases for V and 12 bases for J; bases not matched to a gene: 7. CDR1 SGDLS and CDR2 YYNGEE come from the germline V gene.

The chain is built from TRBV5-6 and TRBJ1-1; tentatively, D is TRBD1 (5 bases). Trimming took 5 bases from V and 6 from J, leaving 14 bases between them. The V gene's germline CDR1 is SGHDT and CDR2 YYEEEE. The CDR3 contains 13 residues. DNA of the CDR3: TGTGCCAGCAGACCAGGGTTTTTGGCTGAAGCTTTCTTT. Translated: CASRPGFLAEAFF.

This chain uses TRBV10-1 with TRBJ2-4; no definite D call. V was cut by 3 bases and J by 0 bases, with 9 bases left in between. CDR1 and CDR2 from the germline V gene are WNHNN and SYGVQD (reference sequence). The CDR3 has 15 amino acids. Here the CDR3 reads CASSEGDLAKNIQYF. DNA of the CDR3: TGCGCCAGCAGTGAAGGAGATTTAGCCAAAAACATTCAGTACTTC.

The chain links TRBV4-2 to TRBJ2-5; 8 positions match TRBD2. The CDR3 extends over 14 amino acids. Germline-derived CDR1 and CDR2 are LGHNA and YNFKEQ. V lost 4 bases to trimming and J lost 5 bases; unmatched junction nucleotides: 6. DNA for the CDR3: TGTGCCAGCAGCCCGGGGGGGCCGCGGGAGACCCAGTACTTC. Protein product: CASSPGGPRETQYF.

The chain has TRBV5-6 and TRBJ1-6; no definite D call. The V gene lost 4 bases and the J gene lost 8 bases, with 7 bases spanning the gap. Per germline, CDR1 SGHDT and CDR2 YYEEEE. The CDR3 length is 12 residues. Written as DNA, the CDR3 is TGTGCCAGCAGCCCCTACGATTCACCCCTCCACTTT. This sequence encodes CASSPYDSPLHF.

This clone was seen a few times. The chain joins TRBV9 to TRBJ2-7; D not certain. The germline V gene has CDR1 SGDLS and CDR2 YYNGEE. V was shortened by 3 bases and J by 7 bases, with 11 bases between the two germline ends. The CDR3 spans 12 residues. As DNA, the CDR3 is TGTGCCAGCAGCGCCAGTTTCGGGGAGCAGTACTTC. Translating gives CASSASFGEQYF.

The chain is built from TRBV11-3 and TRBJ2-3; perhaps TRBD2 as D (5 bases). Trimming removed 3 bases at V and 5 bases at J, with 12 bases between. This CDR3 comprises 14 residues. The germline CDR1 and CDR2 sequences are SGHNT and YENEEA. For the CDR3, the DNA is TGTGCCAGCAGCTTCGGCGGTCGGGGAGATACGCAGTATTTT. Its protein product is CASSFGGRGDTQYF.

The chain combines TRBV6-5 with TRBJ1-2; D possibly corresponds to TRBD1 (6 bases). The germline V gene encodes CDR1 MNHEY and CDR2 SVGAGI. The CDR3 covers 13 residues. Trimming shortened V by 6 bases and J by 5 bases, and 13 bases separated the two germline ends. The CDR3 DNA reads TGTGCCAGCAGCCGAGACAGGTTATATGGCTACACCTTC. It is translated as CASSRDRLYGYTF.

Concerning this clone itself: Other DNA sequences in this specimen translate into the identical CDR3. The J gene is TRBJ1-2, the V gene TRBV5-6, with a possible D match to TRBD1 (6 bases). The CDR3 extends over 13 amino acids. The ends were cut back, 3 bases at V and 1 base at J, with 7 bases in the middle. CDR1 and CDR2 from the germline V gene are SGHDT and YYEEEE. Here the CDR3 reads CASSSQGNYGYTF. In nucleotides, the CDR3 is TGTGCCAGCAGCTCACAGGGTAACTATGGCTACACCTTC.

V gene TRBV5-1 combines with J gene TRBJ1-1, with D perhaps matching TRBD1 (5 bases). The V gene lost 4 bases and the J gene lost 5 bases, with 12 bases spanning the gap. Germline-derived CDR1 and CDR2 are SGHRS and YFSETQ. There are 13 residues in the CDR3. The CDR3 region has the DNA TGCGCCAGCAGCACGGGGGGTTATACTGAAGCTTTCTTT. Amino acids: CASSTGGYTEAFF.

V usage is TRBV4-1 and J usage is TRBJ2-7; TRBD2 agrees at 10 bases. CDR1 is MGHRA, CDR2 YSYEKL, per germline. The CDR3 runs to 15 residues. Germline trimming cut 0 bases from V and 3 bases from J; bases unmatched to any gene: 2. The CDR3 nucleotides are TGCGCCAGCAGCCAAGAGCTAGCGGGGGTCTACGAGCAGTACTTC. Protein: CASSQELAGVYEQYF.

This clone has only one observation. V is TRBV9 and J is TRBJ1-1; unclear D gene. From germline, CDR1 is SGDLS and CDR2 YYNGEE. Trimming stripped 4 bases from V and 4 bases from J, with 14 bases between. The CDR3 is 14 amino acids. The CDR3 DNA reads TGTGCCAGCAGCCCCGCTTTGCGGGCCACTGAAGCTTTCTTT. Translation gives CASSPALRATEAFF.

The genes are TRBV5-1 and TRBJ1-4; D may be TRBD1 (5 bases). The CDR3 covers 14 residues. CDR1 is SGHRS, CDR2 YFSETQ, per germline. The V and J ends lost 4 bases and 1 base respectively, with 8 bases between them. The CDR3 loop is CASSTGETNEKLFF. In DNA form, the CDR3 reads TGCGCCAGCAGCACGGGGGAAACTAATGAAAAACTGTTTTTT.